This TCR beta chain stems from a study of PD-1 blockade in classical Hodgkin lymphoma (dated by TCRdb to 2020 to 2022). About the investigation overall: Nivolumab dosing was 3 mg/kg intravenously every 2 weeks, continuing until either disease progression or unacceptable toxicity. To define a peripheral blood immune signature of response to PD-1 blockade in classical Hodgkin lymphoma, the study combined TCR beta sequencing with CyTOF.

Taken with the paper, the label for time point translates to: cycle 2 day 1 (C2D1) of nivolumab. Every trial patient had relapsed following autologous stem cell transplantation, and prior brentuximab vedotin exposure was what differed among cohorts A, B and C. The trial cohort comprised more than 55 patients with relapsed/refractory classical Hodgkin lymphoma whose best overall responses were complete response, partial response or progressive disease. Single-agent nivolumab was administered to trial patients in the multi-cohort phase II CheckMate 205 trial. An independent review committee assessed best overall response by applying the 2007 International Working Group response criteria. PBMCs from the trial were collected at three points: immediately before nivolumab initiation (C1D1), and during therapy at cycle 2 day 1 and cycle 4 day 1. Peripheral blood was collected in 8 mL Vacutainer Cell Preparation Tubes, from which PBMCs were isolated by centrifugation and then cryopreserved.

Beyond this particular receptor, the publication reports: Trial patients with a complete response had baseline diversity similar to that of newly diagnosed patients, while partial responders and progressors had significantly lower diversity. Lower diversity was observed in patients in whom nivolumab was started less than 1 year after ASCT, and these patients were excluded from later analyses so that confounding by immune reconstitution would be avoided. CD4+ but not CD8+ TCR diversity rose significantly by C4D1 (p=0.0027 vs p=0.16), most apparent in complete responders (p=0.02). The study was restricted to a single clinical trial cohort, and the causes of repertoire differences, possibly disease activity or prior therapy, were left undefined. Baseline TCR diversity was reported to be lower in newly diagnosed patients than in healthy donors, and even lower in relapsed/refractory patients.

This clone was found a few times. The antigen this receptor binds is unknown. No clone much larger than this one lies a single base away; base qualities are absent. Germline trimming: 5 bases from V, 5 bases from J; junction bases outside gene matches: 7. CDR1 and CDR2 are drawn from the germline V gene: MNHNS, SASEGT. The cysteine opens and the phenylalanine closes a CDR3 of 15 amino acids. Only CDR3 DNA remains: 45 bases, in frame from the first base. The Qiagen DNeasy kit was used to extract genomic DNA from unsorted PBMCs and from the negatively selected CD4+ and CD8+ fractions. TCR beta CDR3 regions were amplified by immunoSEQ multiplex PCR using primers annealing to V and J segments. A synthetic immune receptor repertoire was used to minimize amplification bias, and any remaining bias was removed computationally after sequencing. The original methods were these. Custom Python scripts were used to quantify repertoire diversity as the Shannon entropy index. Unsorted, CD4+ and CD8+ repertoires were analyzed separately, except for combined analyses in which CD4+ and CD8+ sequences were merged in silico. A clone was considered expanded if an increase in frequency of at least 2-fold after treatment relative to C1D1 was found, and a pseudocount of 0.5 was applied to clones undetected at baseline. Singleton clones were defined as clones with 0 or 1 copy at C1D1, and non-singleton clones were defined as clones with 2 or more copies. Clones expanded in unsorted samples were labelled as CD4+, CD8+ or unknown by matching protein sequences in sorted samples from the same patient. Wilcoxon tests were applied to paired samples to test diversity changes from C1D1 to C4D1. TCRdb holds this immuneACCESS table with in-frame rearrangements only. Some clones are missing; in checked studies, unresolved V genes explain under half, and the rest has no known cause. That table furnishes V, J and clone size, whereas the DNA furnished D and trimming. The sample table records approximately 59,000 clones; more than 85% of these occur just once. Of the sample, over 9.5% falls within the top ten clones.

Sequencing was performed on peripheral blood mononuclear cells (PBMCs), taken before the second cycle of nivolumab. The chain links TRBV6-1 with TRBJ2-7; 12 central nucleotides agree with TRBD2. The TCR was taken from a human donor with classical Hodgkin lymphoma. Read as DNA, the sequence is TGTGCCAGCAGTTCCGAGACTAGCGGGAGCAACGAGCAGTACTTC. The translation is CASSSETSGSNEQYF.